The clone carrying this T cell receptor beta chain was recorded only once. Time point described: baseline pretreatment blood. Treatment reported: 15 Gy SBRT to primary tumor, nephrectomy 4 weeks later. This specimen comes from a study of radiation and T cells in renal cell carcinoma. The repertoire was sequenced with immunoSEQ multiplex PCR; TCRdb's copy has only in-frame clones and lacks some. The data show 100,000 to 150,000 clones, approximately 80% seen once. The V gene lost 9 bases and the J gene lost 4 bases, with 15 bases spanning the gap. Per the germline V gene, CDR1 is SNHLY and CDR2 is FYNNEI. CDR3 length: 13 amino acids.

Material: blood, obtained from a patient whose treatment included radiotherapy and nephrectomy. The chain carries TRBV2 and TRBJ2-5, with a weak D call TRBD2 (7 bases). This sequence originates from a woman aged 60-75 years with renal cell carcinoma. The CDR3, as DNA: TGTGCCAGTGGAGGGGGGGGGCGAGAGACCCAGTACTTC. Its protein is CASGGGGRETQYF.